This paragraph reports one T cell receptor beta chain. This clonotype was found a few times. Its cognate antigen has yet to be identified. No base qualities exist here, and no much larger clone lies one base off it. Sequencing relied on an Illumina NovaSeq 6000. TCR cDNA was synthesized by 5'RACE template switching, which introduced a universal primer site and unique molecular identifiers. Priming for cDNA synthesis came from both the TCR alpha and TCR beta constant segments. Two PCR steps were used to amplify libraries, with sample barcodes and sequencing adapters being added in the second step. Sequencing of libraries was performed on Illumina HiSeq 2500 (2x100 bp) or NovaSeq (2x150 bp). In the original analysis: Demultiplexing of reads and collapsing into UMI consensus sequences were performed with MIGEC, and V(D)J alignment was carried out with MiXCR. Vaccine-responding clonotypes were defined with edgeR using replicate PBMC samples, requiring FDR below 0.01 and a log2 fold change above 5 up to day 15. Each bulk clonotype was labeled CD4 or CD8 based on which sequenced repertoire, CD4 or CD8, contained the clonotype at higher abundance. TCRdb trimmed public reads at Q25 via fastp, called clones via MiXCR and kept in-frame beta chains. Each entry merges the rows of one CDR3 protein and shows their most common DNA and genes. TCRdb, not the authors, supplied the V and J calls. The sample table lists about 210,000 distinct CDR3 sequences, under 3.5% of them with a count of one. The ten largest make up less than 3.5% of the sample.

This sample stems from a study of T cells after yellow fever vaccination (dated by TCRdb to between 2019 and 2020). For the study in its entirety: Libraries from fractions with low cell numbers were prepared with the SMART-Seq v4 Ultra Low Input RNA kit. Two healthy male donors, one aged 18 to 30 and one aged 30 to 40 years, made up the cohort. Bulk TCR alpha and beta repertoires were sequenced longitudinally to track T-cell clones before and after primary and booster YFV17D yellow fever vaccination. Blood was drawn at multiple timepoints before and after primary and secondary immunization, with bulk PBMC replicates and cell subsets isolated. Paper-wide results and their limitations: A small fraction of clonotypes showed up in both the CD4 and CD8 compartments, probably as a result of convergent recombination. The secondary T-cell response was weaker than the primary response but faster, peaking on day 5 instead of day 15. Computational filtering was needed because FACS-sorted repertoires could contain abundant contaminating clonotypes from the bulk population. Most clones expanded after primary vaccination were re-detected after the booster (96% of CD4 and around 88% of CD8), suggesting broad memory maintenance. Because only a couple of donors were included in the study, the extent to which the findings can be generalized is limited.

Compared with germline, V lacks 1 base and J lacks 6 bases; bases without a gene match: 3. The CDR3 starts with the cysteine, ends with the phenylalanine, and has 15 residues. The entry retains the CDR3 DNA only, 45 bases that are in frame from base 1. As encoded in the germline V gene, CDR1 is SGHDT while CDR2 is YYEEEE. Per the publication, the treatment or condition label means: live attenuated yellow fever vaccine strain. PBMCs were isolated from peripheral blood using a standard Ficoll-Paque protocol. Dynabeads CD4 and CD8 positive selection kits were used to isolate the CD4 and CD8 T-cell fractions. TriZol was used to extract RNA from bulk PBMCs, from CD4 and CD8 fractions, and from dextramer-positive and dextramer-negative fractions.

The TCR sequence derives from a man younger than 35 who received the YFV17D yellow fever vaccine. In this chain, TRBV5-6 is recombined with TRBJ2-2; TRBD2 fits 10 bases in the junction. This sample comprised CD4+ T cells sorted from PBMCs, obtained 10 days after the yellow fever booster vaccination. The CDR3 protein: CASSLSGLAAGELFF. In nucleotides, the sequence is TGTGCCAGCAGCTTGAGCGGACTAGCGGCCGGGGAGCTGTTTTTT.